The T cell receptor beta chain under discussion was sequenced for a study of naive and memory T cell subsets. The SP2 primer and nested alpha and beta constant region primers amplified ligated cDNA in four rounds. Each CDR3 protein is one row after TCRdb ran MiXCR on the 5' RACE reads. The sample lists about 48,000 distinct CDR3 sequences, approximately 4.8% occurring once. TCR cDNA received a 3' ligated oligonucleotide that carried a UMI. This clonotype showed up just a few times. The clonotype was recovered from a female donor in good health.

The DNA for the CDR3 is TGTGCCGCTGGGGTCAGGAACACTGAAGCTTTCTTT. It is translated as CAAGVRNTEAFF. This chain links TRBV25-1 with TRBJ1-1, with D unresolved. Germline loops: CDR1 MGHDK, CDR2 SYGVNS. Trimming removed 11 bases at V and 1 base at J, with 11 bases between. The CDR3 runs 12 residues.